These 16 T cell receptor beta chains originate from one sample sequenced in a study of OX40 agonist ivuxolimab in advanced cancers. Sequenced by immunoSEQ multiplex PCR; TCRdb stores in-frame clones only, minus some. The data show roughly 96,000 clones, approximately 80% seen once. The specimen comprised CD4+ or CD8+ T cells sorted from blood, sampled in a trial of the OX40 agonist ivuxolimab. These receptor sequences come from an adult with an advanced solid tumor such as melanoma, head and neck, liver or kidney cancer.

The gene calls are TRBV6-6 and TRBJ2-7; tentatively, D is TRBD2 (5 bases). The CDR3 loop spans 15 amino acids. V lost 6 bases and J lost 1, with 16 bases in between. From germline, CDR1 is MNHNY and CDR2 SVGAGI (reference sequence). Here the CDR3 DNA reads TGTGCCAGCAGGTCGAGGGCACACGGGTCCTACGAGCAGTACTTC. The encoded protein is CASRSRAHGSYEQYF.

This clone was observed once. This rearrangement joins TRBV10-3 to TRBJ2-1; 10 bases map to TRBD1. The germline gives CDR1 ENHRY, CDR2 SYGVKD. CDR3 length: 14 residues. The trim removed 4 bases at V and 4 bases at J, leaving 1 base unmatched. CDR3 bases: TGTGCCATCAGTGGACAGGGGGCATACAATGAGCAGTTCTTC. Protein sequence: CAISGQGAYNEQFF.

V usage is TRBV12-5 and J usage is TRBJ2-7, with a weak D call TRBD2 (5 bases). This CDR3 region has 12 residues. The germline V and J ends were trimmed by 6 bases and 2 bases, with 8 bases remaining between them. Germline V gives CDR1 LGHNT, CDR2 FRNRAP. Here the CDR3 reads CASGSRAYEQYF. The DNA for the CDR3 is TGTGCTAGTGGCTCGAGGGCCTACGAGCAGTACTTC.

The chain employs TRBV30 and TRBJ1-2; perhaps TRBD1 as D (6 bases). CDR3 length equals 12 residues. The V gene's germline CDR1 is GTSNPN and CDR2 SVGIG (reference sequence). Between the trimmed V and J ends, which lost 2 bases and 7 bases, there was a span of 11 bases. The CDR3 protein is CAWSRQASGYTF. The CDR3 nucleotides are TGTGCCTGGAGTAGACAGGCGAGTGGCTACACCTTC.

The CDR3 sequence: CASSLSRHYEQYF. Written as DNA, the CDR3 is TGTGCCAGCAGTTTATCGAGGCACTACGAGCAGTACTTC. The chain uses TRBV27 and TRBJ2-7; D is uncertain. Germline-derived CDR1 and CDR2 are MNHEY and SMNVEV (reference sequence). This CDR3 has 13 residues. V lost 0 bases and J 3 bases, leaving 6 bases between the germline ends.

The V call is TRBV29-1, the J call TRBJ1-2; the D is unclear. Germline values: CDR1 SQVTM, CDR2 ANQGSEA. The ends were cut back, 7 bases at V and 4 bases at J, with 13 bases in the middle. The length of the CDR3 is 12 residues. CDR3 in amino acids: CSASDFLYGYTF. DNA for the CDR3: TGCAGCGCTTCGGACTTCCTCTATGGCTACACCTTC.

Of note for this clone: The junction shows a germline mismatch at one end, possibly a read error. V gene TRBV30 combines with J gene TRBJ2-7; 7 bases map to TRBD1. Germline V gives CDR1 GTSNPN, CDR2 SVGIG (reference sequence). This CDR3 region has 13 residues. CDR3 in DNA: TGTGCCGGGAGTTCGGGACAGCTCTACGAGCAGTACTTC. Its translation: CAGSSGQLYEQYF.

The chain combines TRBV5-6 with TRBJ2-7; D uncertain. CDR3 length: 12 residues. V was pared by 3 bases and J by 5 bases, with 9 bases between. Germline V gene lookup returns CDR1 SGHDT and CDR2 YYEEEE. The CDR3 region is CASSYGPNEQYF. The CDR3 DNA reads as TGTGCCAGCAGCTACGGACCGAACGAGCAGTACTTC.

The rearrangement links TRBV5-8 to TRBJ2-7; D is ambiguous. From germline, CDR1 is SGHTS and CDR2 YDEGEE. The length of the CDR3 is 13 residues. The V gene lost 1 base and the J gene lost 9 bases, with 14 bases spanning the gap. The CDR3 DNA sequence: TGTGCCAGCAGCTTGAACCTACCGGGTGTGCAGTACTTC. It translates to CASSLNLPGVQYF.

The rearrangement joins TRBV29-1 to TRBJ2-7, with TRBD1 matching 8 bases. Losses at the gene ends were 3 bases for V and 1 base for J; bases not matched to a gene: 8. Looked up from germline, CDR1 is SQVTM and CDR2 is ANQGSEA. The CDR3 runs 15 residues. The CDR3 spells CSVESQRTGSYEQYF. CDR3 in DNA: TGCAGCGTTGAGAGCCAGCGGACAGGGTCCTACGAGCAGTACTTC.

The chain employs TRBV6-1 and TRBJ1-3; D remains unclear. Germline V gives CDR1 MNHNS, CDR2 SASEGT. The CDR3 runs to 13 residues. V lost 2 bases and J 7 bases, leaving 9 bases between the germline ends. The CDR3 here is CASSEQLENTIYF. The CDR3 bases are TGTGCCAGCAGTGAACAGTTAGAGAACACCATATATTTT.

The chain uses TRBV11-2 and TRBJ2-3; the D is unclear. V was pared by 5 bases and J by 0 bases, with 9 bases between. The CDR3 covers 14 residues. Per the germline V gene, CDR1 is SGHAT and CDR2 is FQNNGV. The DNA of the CDR3 is TGTGCCAGCAGCCCTGTGGGGAGCACAGATACGCAGTATTTT. It translates to CASSPVGSTDTQYF.

This clone was counted between two and nine times. This sequence joins TRBV5-1 and TRBJ1-2, with 7 bases lining up with TRBD1. The CDR3 is 16 amino acids. In germline, CDR1 is SGHRS, CDR2 YFSETQ. V was pared by 0 bases and J by 6 bases, with 11 bases of the junction left unmatched. The CDR3 protein is CASSLGEGAIRDGYTF. The CDR3 DNA sequence: TGCGCCAGCAGCTTGGGCGAGGGGGCAATTCGAGATGGCTACACCTTC. The variable domain in full, completed from reference TRBV5-1 and TRBJ1-2, reads KAGVTQTPRYLIKTRGQQVTLSCSPISGHRSVSWYQQTPGQGLQFLFEYFSETQRNKGNFPGRFSGRQFSNSRSEMNVSTLELGDSALYLCASSLGEGAIRDGYTFGSGTRLTVV.

The gene calls are TRBV4-1 and TRBJ1-2, with 11 nucleotides matching TRBD1. With 5 bases clipped from V and 6 bases from J, the junction kept 5 bases outside the gene matches. The CDR3 has 14 residues. Per germline, CDR1 MGHRA and CDR2 YSYEKL. CDR3 region: CASSDGTGGNGYTF. The CDR3 DNA follows: TGCGCCAGCAGCGACGGGACAGGGGGGAATGGCTACACCTTC.

This chain connects TRBV29-1 to TRBJ2-7; weak D call: TRBD1 (6 bases). The V and J ends lost 3 bases and 5 bases respectively, with 11 bases between them. Germline CDR1 SQVTM, CDR2 ANQGSEA. The CDR3 has 12 residues. This chain's CDR3 is CSVDGQGNEQYF. The CDR3 region has the DNA TGCAGCGTTGATGGGCAGGGGAACGAGCAGTACTTC.

This chain connects TRBV7-2 to TRBJ2-7; D unclear. Germline CDR1 is SGHTA and CDR2 is FQGNSA. Trimming stripped 0 bases from V and 6 bases from J, with 12 bases between. This CDR3 region has 14 residues. The CDR3 loop reads CASSLAHIRAEQYF. The CDR3 bases are TGTGCCAGCAGCTTAGCGCACATTCGGGCCGAGCAGTACTTC.